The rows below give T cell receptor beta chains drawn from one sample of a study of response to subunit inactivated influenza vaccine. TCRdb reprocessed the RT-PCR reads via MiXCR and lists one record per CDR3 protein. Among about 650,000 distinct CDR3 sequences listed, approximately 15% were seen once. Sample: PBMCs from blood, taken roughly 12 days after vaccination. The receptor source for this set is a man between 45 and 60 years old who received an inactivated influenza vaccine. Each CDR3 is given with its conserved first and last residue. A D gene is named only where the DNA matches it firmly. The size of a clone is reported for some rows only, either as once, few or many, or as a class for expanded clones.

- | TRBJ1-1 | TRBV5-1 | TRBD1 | TGCGCCAGCAGCTGGCCGCGGCAGGGGGGGACTGAAGCTTTCTTT | CASSWPRQGGTEAFF
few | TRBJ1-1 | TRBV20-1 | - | TGCAGTGCTGGATCAGGGGCGTGGGACACTGAAGCTTTCTTT | CSAGSGAWDTEAFF
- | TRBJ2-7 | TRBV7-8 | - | TGTGCCAGCAGCCGAGGGGGTAGCGGAGGCTCCTACGAGCAGTACTTC | CASSRGGSGGSYEQYF
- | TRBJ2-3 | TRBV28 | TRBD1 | TGTGCCAGCAGCCCCGACAGGGGGCGAGGGGCAGATACGCAGTATTTT | CASSPDRGRGADTQYF
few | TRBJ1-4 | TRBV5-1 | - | TGCGCCAGCACGGACGGGGCTAATGAAAAACTGTTTTTT | CASTDGANEKLFF
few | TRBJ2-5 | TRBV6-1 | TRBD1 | TGTGCCAGCAGGGACAGGGTTGGAGAGACCCAGTACTTC | CASRDRVGETQYF
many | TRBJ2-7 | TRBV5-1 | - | TGCGCCAGCAGCTCCCAGCCGACCTACGAGCAGTACTTC | CASSSQPTYEQYF
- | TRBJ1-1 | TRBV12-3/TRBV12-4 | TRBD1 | TGTGCCAGCAGCCCATCGACAGGGGGAAACACTGAAGCTTTCTTT | CASSPSTGGNTEAFF
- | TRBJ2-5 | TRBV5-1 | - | TGCGCCAGCAGCTTGGACAGCGTTTCGGAGACCCAGTACTTC | CASSLDSVSETQYF
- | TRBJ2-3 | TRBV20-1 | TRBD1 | TGCAGTGCTCCCCGGGACAGGGGTTTGAATACGCAGTATTTT | CSAPRDRGLNTQYF
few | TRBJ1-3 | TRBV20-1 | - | TGCAGTGCTAGAACTAGTCCTGGAAACACCATATATTTT | CSARTSPGNTIYF
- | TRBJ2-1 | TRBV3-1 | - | TGTGCCAGCAGCCAGTATTTTCCCGTTGAGCAGTTCTTC | CASSQYFPVEQFF
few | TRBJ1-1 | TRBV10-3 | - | TGTGCCATCAGTGAGTCTGGAGGACCGAACACTGAAGCTTTCTTT | CAISESGGPNTEAFF
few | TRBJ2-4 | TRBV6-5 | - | TGTGCCAGCAGTTACGCAGGAGATGGCAAAAACATTCAGTACTTC | CASSYAGDGKNIQYF
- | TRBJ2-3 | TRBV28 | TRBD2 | TGTGCCAGCAGTCCCCGTGTAACGGGCGGGGGGCGCACAGATACGCAGTATTTT | CASSPRVTGGGRTDTQYF
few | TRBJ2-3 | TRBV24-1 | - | TGTGCCACCAGTGATTTGGACCAGACAGATACGCAGTATTTT | CATSDLDQTDTQYF
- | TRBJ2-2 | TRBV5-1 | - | TGCGCCAGCAGCTTGGCAGGGGTGACGAACACCGGGGAGCTGTTTTTT | CASSLAGVTNTGELFF
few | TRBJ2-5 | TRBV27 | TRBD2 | TGTGCCAGCAGGCGGACTAGCGGGAGCCAAGAGACCCAGTACTTC | CASRRTSGSQETQYF
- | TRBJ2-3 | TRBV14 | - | TGTGCCAGCAGCCCCCGGCCCGCTACGCAGTATTTT | CASSPRPATQYF
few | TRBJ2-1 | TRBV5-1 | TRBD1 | TGCGCCAGCAGCCTACAGGGGAGTGCGTACAATGAGCAGTTCTTC | CASSLQGSAYNEQFF
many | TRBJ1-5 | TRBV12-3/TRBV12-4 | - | TGTGCCAGCTCGTACGGGCTGTTAGGCAATCAGCCCCAGCATTTT | CASSYGLLGNQPQHF
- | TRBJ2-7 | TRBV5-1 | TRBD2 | TGCGCCAGCGCCGGGACGGGAGGGTACTACGAGCAGTACTTC | CASAGTGGYYEQYF
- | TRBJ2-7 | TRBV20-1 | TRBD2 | TGCAGTGTCGTGGGGACTAGCAGATTATACGAGCAGTACTTC | CSVVGTSRLYEQYF
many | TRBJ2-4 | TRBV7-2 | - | TGTGCCAGCAGCTTTGGGTGGGCCAAAAACATTCAGTACTTC | CASSFGWAKNIQYF
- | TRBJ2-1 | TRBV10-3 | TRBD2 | TGTGCCATCAGTGCGGGACTAGCGAGCAATGAGCAGTTCTTC | CAISAGLASNEQFF
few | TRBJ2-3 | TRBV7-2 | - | TGTGCCAGCAGCTTAGGATTCGGAGGGAAAAACACAGATACGCAGTATTTT | CASSLGFGGKNTDTQYF
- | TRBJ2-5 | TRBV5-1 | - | TGCGCCAGCAGCCCCGAAGCGGGCGTCCAAGAGACCCAGTACTTC | CASSPEAGVQETQYF
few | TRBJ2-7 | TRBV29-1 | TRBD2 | TGCAGCGTTCGAGTAGCGGGATCCTACGAGCAGTACTTC | CSVRVAGSYEQYF